This T cell receptor beta chain was recovered during a study of technical replicates of blood from a handful of donors. Produced via immunoSEQ multiplex PCR; TCRdb's table is partial and in-frame only. The table includes around 71,000 clones, roughly 90% detected once. The ends were cut back, 5 bases at V and 2 bases at J, with 15 bases in the middle. Germline V gene data show CDR1 as LNHDA and CDR2 as SQIVND (reference sequence). The CDR3 contains 15 residues. The clonotype originates from a human donor in good health. This chain links TRBV19 with TRBJ2-5, with D tentatively TRBD1 (6 bases). The sequencing input was T cells isolated from PBMCs. DNA of the CDR3: TGTGCCAGTAGTCAAAGAGTAGGGGGACAAGAGACCCAGTACTTC. It translates to CASSQRVGGQETQYF.